A selection of T cell receptor beta chains follows, all from one sample in a study of T cells in Graves' hyperthyroidism and ophthalmopathy. TCRdb redid the calling of the multiplex PCR reads with MiXCR, one entry per CDR3 protein. In the table there are hundreds of thousands of distinct CDR3 sequences, approximately 20% of which are singletons. The sample consisted of blood. These receptors were taken from a man aged 40-49 years with Graves' ophthalmopathy. Both conserved end residues are trimmed from each CDR3. Fields, in order: J gene, V gene, CDR3 protein.

>TRBJ1-1|TRBV10-3
AISEKETEAF
>TRBJ2-7|TRBV4-3
ASSQEVPTSFTGVYEQY
>TRBJ2-7|TRBV29-1
SVVPQEGPYEQY
>TRBJ2-4|TRBV25-1
ASSEENRGKNIQY
>TRBJ1-2|TRBV5-1
ASSLRQSPGDGYT
>TRBJ2-1|TRBV20-1
SARTPAGGHNEQF
>TRBJ1-2|TRBV7-9
ASSLALQGYGYT
>TRBJ2-5|TRBV28
ASSPLGTSQETQY
>TRBJ2-3|TRBV27
ASSLFGRAKGGVGTDTQY
>TRBJ1-5|TRBV28
ASSLQQGSNQPQH
>TRBJ2-7|TRBV7-2
ASSLGLIPTHEQY
>TRBJ1-1|TRBV6-1
ASSYFGATEAF
>TRBJ2-1|TRBV12-3/TRBV12-4
ASTVPGQGPGAYNEQF
>TRBJ2-1|TRBV10-3
AISRLWPSGAPDGSYNEQF
>TRBJ2-2|TRBV28
AGAAGPNTGELF
>TRBJ2-3|TRBV7-3
ASSLTVAGGADTQY
>TRBJ1-1|TRBV6-1
ASSPPGTNTEAF
>TRBJ1-4|TRBV6-2/TRBV6-3
ASKRGVTNEKLF
>TRBJ1-1|TRBV5-8
ASSLGSGKNTEAF
>TRBJ2-7|TRBV18
ASSPEGVISYEQY
>TRBJ2-5|TRBV12-5
ASGSGQGETQY
>TRBJ2-7|TRBV2
ASIGEGPYEQY
>TRBJ2-1|TRBV18
ASSRSGTSGRPSYNEQF
>TRBJ1-1|TRBV5-5
ASSPFGSLNAEAF
>TRBJ2-5|TRBV20-1
SARALSGAAETQY
>TRBJ1-6|TRBV3-1
ASSQGHLTLH
>TRBJ1-4|TRBV6-2/TRBV6-3
ASSYSKTENNEKLF
>TRBJ2-1|TRBV11-3
ASSLGPHNEQF
>TRBJ2-2|TRBV12-3/TRBV12-4
ASSLTGSGTGELF
>TRBJ1-3|TRBV28
ASSLRGQPGRGNTIY
>TRBJ2-3|TRBV7-8
ASSLVAGVDTQY
>TRBJ1-2|TRBV18
ASSLGDGGSVYGYT
>TRBJ2-2|TRBV11-3
ASSTGAPGTGELF
>TRBJ2-7|TRBV7-9
ASSLIKGRDYEQY
>TRBJ1-6|TRBV5-5
ASSHRDTHSPLH
>TRBJ2-1|TRBV3-1
ASSQDQRGGSEQF
>TRBJ2-7|TRBV6-2/TRBV6-3
ASSQQGAQYEQY
>TRBJ1-1|TRBV6-2/TRBV6-3
ASSYIPGRVDAF
>TRBJ2-1|TRBV6-6
ASSYSPLAGEGEQF
>TRBJ2-1|TRBV6-2/TRBV6-3
ASSYIRENYEQF
>TRBJ2-3|TRBV5-8
ASSFGSSSTDTQY
>TRBJ1-2|TRBV2
ASSEPRTGTMGDYGYT
>TRBJ2-1|TRBV13
ASSPYSDGGNEQF
>TRBJ1-5|TRBV6-1
ASRPRRLSNQPQH
>TRBJ2-3|TRBV7-3
ALGGTAPTHTDTQY
>TRBJ2-7|TRBV7-2
ASSDRDTREQY
>TRBJ2-7|TRBV28
ASRVGDESYEQY
>TRBJ1-1|TRBV20-1
SARWARAGTEAF
>TRBJ2-3|TRBV24-1
ATSDHGGLAARDTQY
>TRBJ2-1|TRBV15
ATSRDLGRSYNEQF
>TRBJ2-3|TRBV15
ATRRGIADTQY
>TRBJ2-7|TRBV29-1
SVTGGSKREQY
>TRBJ2-3|TRBV5-1
ASSSVSTDTQY